The source of this TCR beta chain is a study of blood T cell repertoires in COVID-19 (dated by TCRdb to the early 2020s). Broadly, across the study: Samples from collaborators originated in the United States, Italy and Spain and spanned both the acute and convalescent phases of COVID-19. The prospective study material was composed of cDNA or gDNA derived from T cells, B-cell-depleted T cells, or PBMCs. Subjects who had been exposed to COVID-19, were actively infected with it, or had recovered from it provided the deeply sampled blood TCRbeta repertoires that made up the dataset. A freely available public database, intended as a resource for researchers studying the immune response to SARS-CoV-2, is where the repertoires were released. The samples were drawn from two sources: the first 160 participants of the ongoing ImmuneRACE study, and fewer than 1,500 subjects contributed by 6 global collaborators. Nearly every sample came with metadata listing a de-identified subject ID, COVID-19 status, age in years and sex. Where available, HLA class I and class II types were taken from metadata supplied by the sample provider and were not determined by assay-based typing. What the study reported, not specific to this receptor: The amount of clinical and demographic metadata varied by source and participant and was provided uncurated.

The collaborating institutions used their own protocols to collect whole blood in K2EDTA tubes. Collaborator samples were shipped for TCRbeta analysis as frozen whole blood, isolated PBMCs, or DNA extracted from either sample type. TCRbeta CDR3 regions were amplified from genomic DNA by means of the immunoSEQ Assay, a bias-controlled multiplex PCR. On the study's bioinformatics: Nucleated cell counts per sample were estimated from amplification of reference gene primers within the assay. Sequence reads were collapsed and filtered to measure the absolute abundance of every unique TCRbeta CDR3 rearrangement. For each sample, productive Simpson clonality was calculated as the square root of Simpson's diversity index across productive rearrangements. TCRdb holds this immuneACCESS table with in-frame rearrangements only. Some clones are missing; in checked studies, unresolved V genes explain under half, and the rest has no known cause. The DNA gave D and trimming, while V, J and clone size come from that table. Across this sample there are roughly 300,000 clones, with around 86% seen only once. The ten largest clones take up around 1.7% of the sample.

About this clone itself: This receptor's antigen is unknown. Base qualities were left out, and no much larger clone turns up one base away.

In the germline V gene, CDR1 corresponds to MDHEN and CDR2 to SYDVKM. Trimming accounts for 5 bases at V and 5 bases at J, while the number of junction bases matched to no gene is 8. Reading from cysteine to phenylalanine, the CDR3 counts 15 amino acids. The read is trimmed to its CDR3 DNA, 45 bases read in frame from base 1. The sequence derives from a woman aged 50 to 60 with acute or convalescent COVID-19. The chain was built from TRBV28 and TRBJ1-5; TRBD1 fits 8 bases in the junction. The sequencing input was peripheral blood. CDR3 sequence: CASSRTDRADQPQHF. The nucleotide sequence is given as TGTGCCAGCAGTAGAACGGACAGGGCGGATCAGCCCCAGCATTTT.